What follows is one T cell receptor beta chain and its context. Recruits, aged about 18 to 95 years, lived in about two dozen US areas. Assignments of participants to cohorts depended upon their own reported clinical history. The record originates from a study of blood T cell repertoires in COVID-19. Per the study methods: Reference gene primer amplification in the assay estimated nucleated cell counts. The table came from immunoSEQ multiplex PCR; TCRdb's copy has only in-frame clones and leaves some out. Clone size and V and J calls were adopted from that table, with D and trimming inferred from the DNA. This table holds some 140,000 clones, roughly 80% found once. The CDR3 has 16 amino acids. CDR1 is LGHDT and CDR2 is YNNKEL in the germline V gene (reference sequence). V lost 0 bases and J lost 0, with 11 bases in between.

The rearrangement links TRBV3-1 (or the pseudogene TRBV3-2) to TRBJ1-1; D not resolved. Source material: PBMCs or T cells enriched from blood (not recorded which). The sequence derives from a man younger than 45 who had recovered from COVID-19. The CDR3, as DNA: TGTGCCAGCAGCCAAGATCTGGGCAACTTGAACACTGAAGCTTTCTTT. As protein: CASSQDLGNLNTEAFF.